This T cell receptor (beta chain) appears in the sequencing data of a study of post-analysis software for immune sequencing data. Study at large: Disease courses included relapsing-remitting, secondary progressive and progressive-relapsing multiple sclerosis.

Prepared libraries of TCR beta cDNA carried unique molecular identifiers. T cells numbering about 0.95 to 10 million yielded around 500,000 cDNA molecules. One entry per CDR3 protein results from TCRdb running MiXCR on the PCR reads. The sample carries fewer than 850,000 distinct CDR3 sequences, roughly 29% recorded once. This TCR was sampled from a girl aged 5-17 years with multiple sclerosis. The sequenced sample consisted of blood.

This chain's CDR3 is CASSSISGSTDTQYF. The CDR3 region has the DNA TGTGCCAGCAGCTCTATCAGCGGGAGCACAGATACGCAGTATTTT. This sequence joins TRBV7-9 and TRBJ2-3, with a tentative D call TRBD2 (6 bases). The V gene's germline CDR1 is SEHNR and CDR2 FQNEAQ (reference sequence). The CDR3 length is 15 residues. V was cut by 4 bases and J by 0 bases, with 11 bases left in between.